Listed here is a single T cell receptor beta chain. This specimen belongs to a study of blood T cell repertoires in COVID-19. Sequencing was performed with immunoSEQ multiplex PCR; in TCRdb, only in-frame clones are kept and a portion is missing. The table includes 200,000 to 250,000 clones, around 86% detected once. There are 16 residues in the CDR3. Germline V gene sequence: CDR1 MGHRA, CDR2 YSYEKL. V lost 0 bases to trimming and J lost 5 bases, with 16 bases between them. The sample was peripheral blood. The receptor comes from a woman aged 55-70 years who had recovered from COVID-19. V is TRBV4-1 and J is TRBJ1-1, with D possibly TRBD1 on 6 matching bases. Here the CDR3 DNA reads TGCGCCAGCAGCCAAGATCGCTCGGGGCAGGGGACTGAAGCTTTCTTT. The encoded protein is CASSQDRSGQGTEAFF.